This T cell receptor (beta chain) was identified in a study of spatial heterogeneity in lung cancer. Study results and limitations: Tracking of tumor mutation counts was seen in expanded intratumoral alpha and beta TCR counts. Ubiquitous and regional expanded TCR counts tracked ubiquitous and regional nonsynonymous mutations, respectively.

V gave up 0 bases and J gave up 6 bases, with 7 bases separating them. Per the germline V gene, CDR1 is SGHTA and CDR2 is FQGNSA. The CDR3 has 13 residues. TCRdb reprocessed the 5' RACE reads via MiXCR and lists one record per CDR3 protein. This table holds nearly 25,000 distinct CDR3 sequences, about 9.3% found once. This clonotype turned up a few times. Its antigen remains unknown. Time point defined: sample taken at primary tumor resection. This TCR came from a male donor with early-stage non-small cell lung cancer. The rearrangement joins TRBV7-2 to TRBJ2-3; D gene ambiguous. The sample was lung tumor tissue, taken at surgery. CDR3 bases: TGTGCCAGCAGCTTAGCAGGGTATGATACGCAGTATTTT. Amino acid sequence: CASSLAGYDTQYF.